What follows is one T cell receptor (beta chain) and its context. Its target is unknown. The time point: sample taken at primary tumor resection. All TCR cDNA molecules were individually tagged with a unique molecular identifier. TCRdb passed the 5' RACE reads through MiXCR, listing each CDR3 protein once. The table lists several thousand distinct CDR3 sequences, over 10% of them singletons. The data were taken from a study of spatial heterogeneity in lung cancer. About the research overall: Consistently, beta-chain sequences turned up in larger numbers than alpha-chain sequences did.

Findings and limits, study-wide: Tumor mutation count correlated with how many alpha and beta TCRs expanded intratumorally.

The sequence derives from a female donor with early-stage non-small cell lung cancer. The specimen was lung tumor tissue, collected at surgery.

In DNA form, the CDR3 reads TGTGCCAGTAGTATAAGAAAGAAGGGTTACAACACCGGGGAGCTGTTTTTT. It yields the protein CASSIRKKGYNTGELFF. The rearrangement uses TRBV19 and TRBJ2-2; D is uncertain. CDR1 and CDR2 (germline): LNHDA, SQIVND (reference sequence). The ends were cut back, 2 bases at V and 2 bases at J, with 15 bases in the middle. There are 17 residues in the CDR3.